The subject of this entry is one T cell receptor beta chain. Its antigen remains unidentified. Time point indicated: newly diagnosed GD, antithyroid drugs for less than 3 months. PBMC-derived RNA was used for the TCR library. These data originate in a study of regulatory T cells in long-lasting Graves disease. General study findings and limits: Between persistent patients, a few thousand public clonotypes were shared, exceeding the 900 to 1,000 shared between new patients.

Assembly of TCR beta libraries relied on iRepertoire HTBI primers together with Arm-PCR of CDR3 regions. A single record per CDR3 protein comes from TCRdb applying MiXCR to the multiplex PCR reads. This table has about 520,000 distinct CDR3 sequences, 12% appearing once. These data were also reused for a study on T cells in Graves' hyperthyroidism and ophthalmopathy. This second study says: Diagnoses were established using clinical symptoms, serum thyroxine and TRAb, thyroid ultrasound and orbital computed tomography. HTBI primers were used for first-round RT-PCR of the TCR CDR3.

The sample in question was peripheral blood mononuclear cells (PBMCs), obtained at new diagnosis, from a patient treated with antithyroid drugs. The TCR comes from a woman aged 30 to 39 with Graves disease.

CDR3 loop: CASSPDRGDGYTF. As DNA, the CDR3 is TGTGCCAGCTCACCGGACAGGGGAGATGGCTACACCTTC. The chain joins TRBV18 to TRBJ1-2, with TRBD1 identical over 9 bases. Germline CDR1 reads KGHSH; CDR2 reads LQKENI. The CDR3 runs to 13 residues. The V segment lost 3 bases and the J segment 6 bases; nucleotides outside the gene matches: 2. The complete variable domain, with remaining parts taken from reference TRBV18 and TRBJ1-2, reads NAGVMQNPRHLVRRRGQEARLRCSPMKGHSHVYWYRQLPEEGLKFMVYLQKENIIDESGMPKERFSAEFPKEGPSILRIQQVVRGDSAAYFCASSPDRGDGYTFGSGTRLTVV.